The present T cell receptor beta chain was sequenced within a study of cytomegalovirus exposure and HLA in healthy donors (TCRdb year 2017). For context, the study as a whole: In an earlier analysis of roughly 590 of the donors, approximately 300 Gb of sequence data and 100 million or so unique TCR beta sequences from roughly 190 million T cells were reported. An early release covering 500 to 750 HLA-typed donors comprised roughly 300 gigabases of sequencing data and 65 million to 100 million unique TCR sequences. Of the roughly 400 genotyped donors, approximately 83% fell in the genetic ancestry cluster associated with self-reported Caucasian donors. The aim of the study was to test whether cataloging public T cell receptors could identify signatures of past pathogen exposure. The study used immunosequencing to profile the T cell repertoires of approximately 650 subjects and linked those repertoires to cytomegalovirus serostatus. A separate validation cohort of roughly 130 different subjects was used in addition to the 666-subject first cohort. The study combined high-throughput TCR immunosequencing, statistical association of individual TCRs with disease status, and machine learning to predict cytomegalovirus infection status. To study patterns of TCR occurrence, a later analysis re-analyzed previously published TCR beta repertoires from 650 to 750 donors and added high-resolution HLA genotyping. Rather than using new phenotypic data, the later analysis identified candidate immune exposures from TCR beta sequences and from how often those sequences occurred across donors. An earlier analysis of 500 to 650 of the donors applied high-throughput TCR beta sequencing to assess whether each TCR beta V gene segment acted as functional or pseudogenic. Donor age, sex, ethnicity and CMV serostatus were collected together with the repertoire data. A later genetic analysis used genome-wide SNP genotypes for 398 of the 666 donors, treating that subset as a discovery cohort. All discovery cohort repertoires had been generated on a single sequencing platform. HLA typing covered class I and class II loci at four-digit resolution. Typing coverage varied by locus: 629-630 donors for A, B, C, DRB1 and DQB1; roughly 510 for DQA1; more than 600 for DPA1; roughly 450 for DPB1. Five DR-DQ haplotypes were treated as single units for association and clustering because of strong linkage in the cohort. Across approximately 400 genotyped donors of the cohort, an average of about 220,000 unique TCR beta nucleotide sequences per donor were sequenced, and around 20% of those sequences were non-productive. On the study overall, not on this receptor specifically: In a later analysis, TCR association rates were found to vary across HLA loci, with the most associated TCRs seen for DRB1 alleles and the fewest for HLA-C alleles. Presence/absence analyses assumed roughly uniform sequencing depth across donors, an assumption that may not hold. CMV serostatus was the only immune exposure information available for the cohort. The earlier analysis of almost 600 of the donors excluded about 16 rarely observed V segments, including chromosome 9 orphons, because counts were too low. According to a later genetic analysis, donors in an Asian-associated ancestry cluster had fewer N-insertions in productive TCRs than the approximately 700-donor mean. When HLA alleles, especially DR and DQ, strongly co-occurred, attributing TCR associations to individual alleles was difficult. Several of the top co-occurrence clusters appeared to be linked to parvovirus B19, influenza, CMV and Epstein-Barr virus, according to a later analysis. An earlier analysis of around 600 of the donors showed that most TCR beta V segments appeared in productive rearrangements either about 87% or about 30% of the time, which broadly matched IMGT annotations. Three of the identified cytomegalovirus-associated TCR beta chains were confirmed in vitro to be specific for cytomegalovirus antigens. Linkage disequilibrium might explain the correlated functional status among segregating V segments, but an unknown experimental factor could not be excluded. The authors suggested that the approach could potentially be extended to other disease states and immunological phenotypes. HLA typing was unavailable for some donors at each locus, so association tests used only the typed subset. Across donors, most TCR sequences were observed very rarely, whereas some public TCRs were present in many individuals. In a later analysis, some 18,000 TCR beta sequences were associated with specific HLA alleles at a false discovery rate of 0.05. A later analysis found that HLA-associated TCR beta chains were more clonally expanded and had lower generation probabilities than equally common non-associated chains. The study listed approximately 150 TCR beta chains as associated with cytomegalovirus. This cohort had only TCR beta chains sequenced, and the lack of alpha or paired-chain data limited which features could be detected. A further reported finding was that TCR beta sequences accurately predicted the HLA-A and HLA-B alleles for most subjects in the first cohort. A group of highly shared sequence variants was considered likely to be a technical artifact of the sequencing pipeline. The classifier was reported to diagnose cytomegalovirus status with high specificity and sensitivity in both the original and validation cohorts. In a later analysis, most CMV-associated TCR beta chains were found to appear HLA-restricted, with HLA associations seemingly driven largely by CMV exposure. V-gene and J-gene trimming of TCR beta chains was associated with a missense DCLRE1C variant in a later genetic analysis, and the association was replicated in an independent cohort.

On this clone itself: Its recognized antigen is unknown. No qualities accompany the bases; no much larger clone lies one base away.

The method was the immunoSEQ multiplex PCR assay. For the multiplex PCR, a mixture combining 60 forward primers for TCR Vbeta segments and 13 reverse primers for TCR Jbeta segments was used. A multiplex PCR assay on genomic DNA amplified the CDR3 region of rearranged TCR beta genes. Amplified TCR beta libraries were sequenced as 87-base-pair reads on the Illumina HiSeq System. On the authors' methods: Across the 670 or so repertoires, a later analysis counted 80 million or so unique TCR beta chains, around 11 million of which were shared by at least two donors. Raw reads were error-corrected and collapsed into unique sequences by a nearest-neighbor algorithm in which closely related sequences were merged to remove PCR and sequencing errors. To assign V, D and J gene segments, CDR3 sequences were aligned to IMGT reference sequences. For a sequence to be retained, at least a six-nucleotide match to both a V gene segment and a J gene segment was required. A rearrangement counted as productive if the CDR3 had no stop codons and remained in frame with V and J, and every other rearrangement counted as non-productive. Following IMGT convention, CDR3 was defined as the stretch from the second conserved V-encoded cysteine up to the conserved J-encoded phenylalanine. The earlier analysis of fewer than 750 of the donors excluded sequences that lacked an unambiguous match to a single V gene segment. An earlier analysis of approximately 590 of the donors called V segments functional above 56.7% productive rearrangements and segregating when the between-donor standard deviation exceeded 5%. A statistical classification framework was built for diagnosing cytomegalovirus status from the catalog of TCR beta chain sequences. In a later analysis, TCR nucleotide sequences were compared against IMGT/GENE-DB human TR gene sequences so that V and J genes could be assigned. The TCRdist pipeline was used in a later analysis to assign CDR3 sequences and most-parsimonious VDJ recombination scenarios. A later analysis defined each TCR beta chain by its CDR3 amino acid sequence plus V-gene family, and excluded reads lacking a unique V-gene family. A later analysis removed several hundred highly shared, low-generation-probability nucleotide sequences to deal with suspected cross-contamination and a sequencing artifact. A later analysis calculated a clonal expansion index for each public chain from normalized within-repertoire ranks of inferred template counts. In a later analysis, generation probabilities were computed using a VDJ recombination model fitted to out-of-frame rearrangements, and the results were checked against IGoR. In a later analysis, TCR-TCR, TCR-HLA and TCR-CMV co-occurrence was scored with hypergeometric tests, and a repertoire-size bias correction was applied to TCR pairs. A later analysis estimated false discovery rates by permuting HLA or CMV assignments 20 times. A later analysis grouped co-occurring TCRs with DBSCAN, adding TCRdist sequence similarity when clustering within HLA-allele-positive subsets. Repertoires with fewer than 30,000 or more than 120,000 public chains were left out of co-occurrence clustering, as were about 5 repertoires with anomalous nucleotide sharing. TCRdb mirrors the immuneACCESS table, restricted to in-frame sequences. Some clones are absent from its copies; in checked studies, under half trace to an unresolved V gene, and the reason for the others is unknown. V, J and clone size are taken as reported in that table, and D and trimming were inferred from the DNA itself. The sample data list some 200,000 clones, and over 70% of these were observed just once. The ten largest account for 2.5% to 3.5% of the sample.

The cohort comprised under 700 healthy bone marrow donors. At the time of sampling, every cohort member was nominally healthy, though immune exposures that went unrecorded were likely present. The donor was CMV seropositive and belonged to the group of 270 or so seropositive cohort members. Each donor provided a peripheral blood sample, and peripheral blood mononuclear cells were used for TCR beta sequencing. The Qiagen DNeasy Blood Extraction Kit was used to extract genomic DNA from the blood cell samples. Sequencing used PBMCs. The sequence came from an older woman in good health and CMV-seropositive.

The bases are TGTGCCAGCTCACCTACAGGGGCTGATGAAGCTTTCTTT. The encoded protein is CASSPTGADEAFF. Recombination joined TRBV18 with TRBJ1-1; TRBD1 matches 7 bases in the middle. According to the germline V gene, CDR1 reads KGHSH and CDR2 reads LQKENI. V and J are trimmed by 3 bases and 7 bases, and the gene matches miss 5 bases of the junction. The CDR3 contains 13 residues, cysteine and phenylalanine counted. Only CDR3 DNA is held: 39 bases, read in frame from base 1.